This T cell receptor beta chain is drawn from a study of neurological immune-mediated disorders. This clonotype was observed a few times. TCRdb passed the 5' RACE reads through MiXCR, listing each CDR3 protein once. The data show fewer than 80,000 distinct CDR3 sequences, 5.2% seen once. Sequencing used PBMCs. The origin of this receptor is a woman aged 25-40 years with multiple sclerosis.

The CDR3 region has the DNA TGCGCCAGCACCGAGCGGGGAACTAACTATGGCTACACCTTC. The encoded protein is CASTERGTNYGYTF. The rearrangement uses TRBV10-2 and TRBJ1-2; D ambiguous. Germline CDR1 WSHSY, CDR2 SAAADI. Between the trimmed V and J ends, which lost 7 bases and 0 bases, there was a span of 12 bases. CDR3 length: 14 amino acids.